This paragraph covers one T cell receptor beta chain sequence. Its target antigen remains unknown. No clone much larger than this one lies a single base away; base qualities are absent. This CDR3 is also generated by other DNA sequences in the sample. A second Seattle source provided samples from volunteer blood donors who had recovered from COVID-19. Collaborating institutions collected whole blood in K2EDTA tubes following their own protocols. For TCRbeta analysis, collaborator samples were shipped as frozen whole blood, as isolated PBMCs, or as DNA extracted from either sample type. At the junction V is shortened by 3 bases and J by 2 bases; bases outside the gene matches: 2. From the cysteine through the phenylalanine, the CDR3 covers 15 amino acids. The sequence is cut down to CDR3 DNA, 45 bases in frame from base 1. From a lookup of the germline V gene, CDR1 and CDR2 are KGHSH and LQKENI. The source of the sample is a study of blood T cell repertoires in COVID-19 (dated by TCRdb to 2020 to 2022). Concerning the study at large: Collaborator samples came from the United States, Italy and Spain and covered acute and convalescent phases of COVID-19. Deeply sampled blood TCRbeta repertoires from subjects exposed to, actively infected with, or recovered from COVID-19 were included in the dataset. The samples were drawn from the first 160 participants of the ongoing ImmuneRACE study and from over 950 subjects provided by 6 global collaborators. HLA class I and class II types, where available, came from metadata supplied by the sample provider rather than from assay-based typing. Sample metadata almost always included a de-identified subject ID, COVID-19 status, age in years and sex. A freely available public database, intended as a resource for researchers studying the immune response to SARS-CoV-2, is where the repertoires were released. The prospective study material was composed of cDNA or gDNA derived from T cells, B-cell-depleted T cells, or PBMCs. Study-level results and caveats: How much clinical and demographic metadata was included differed by source and by participant, and the metadata was provided uncurated.

The immunoSEQ Assay, a bias-controlled multiplex PCR, was used to amplify TCRbeta CDR3 regions from genomic DNA. Per the original workflow: Nucleated cell counts per sample were estimated from amplification of reference gene primers within the assay. Sequence reads were collapsed and filtered to measure the absolute abundance of every unique TCRbeta CDR3 rearrangement. Productive Simpson clonality was computed per sample as the square root of Simpson's diversity index over productive rearrangements. TCRdb obtained this table from immuneACCESS and retained in-frame rearrangements with V and J assigned. These tables miss some clones; where compared with another copy, unresolved V genes account for less than half of the shortfall, and the remainder is unexplained. The V and J calls and clone size are taken from that table; D and trimming were inferred from the DNA. Recorded for this sample are 190,000 or so clones; approximately 87% of them occurred a single time. 0.88% of the sample is in the top ten clones.

In this chain, TRBV18 is recombined with TRBJ1-5, with 9 middle bases fitting TRBD1. The TCR comes from a woman between 18 and 30 years old who had recovered from COVID-19. Input material: peripheral blood. The CDR3 loop reads CASSPRDRGNQPQHF. The bases read TGTGCCAGCTCACCCAGGGACAGGGGCAATCAGCCCCAGCATTTT.